This T cell receptor beta chain was identified in a study of STAT5B mutations in CD4+ large granular lymphocyte leukemia. Study-wide findings and caveats: 8/27 top patient clones versus 2/35 control clones were TRBV06-family.

As to this clone: The antigen is undetermined.

Generated by immunoSEQ multiplex PCR, the TCRdb table keeps only in-frame clones and is missing some. In the table there are roughly 30,000 clones, roughly 76% of which are singletons. The V gene's germline CDR1 is SGHVS and CDR2 FNYEAQ. CDR3 size: 15 residues. With V trimmed by 0 bases and J by 3 bases, 5 bases remained unmatched. The origin of this receptor is a human donor in good health. The sequenced sample consisted of CD4+ T cells from blood buffy coats. The chain joins TRBV7-6 to TRBJ2-7; 7 nucleotides match TRBD2. This CDR3 is CASSLAASGYYEQYF. In DNA form, the CDR3 reads TGTGCCAGCAGCTTAGCGGCTAGCGGTTACTACGAGCAGTACTTC.